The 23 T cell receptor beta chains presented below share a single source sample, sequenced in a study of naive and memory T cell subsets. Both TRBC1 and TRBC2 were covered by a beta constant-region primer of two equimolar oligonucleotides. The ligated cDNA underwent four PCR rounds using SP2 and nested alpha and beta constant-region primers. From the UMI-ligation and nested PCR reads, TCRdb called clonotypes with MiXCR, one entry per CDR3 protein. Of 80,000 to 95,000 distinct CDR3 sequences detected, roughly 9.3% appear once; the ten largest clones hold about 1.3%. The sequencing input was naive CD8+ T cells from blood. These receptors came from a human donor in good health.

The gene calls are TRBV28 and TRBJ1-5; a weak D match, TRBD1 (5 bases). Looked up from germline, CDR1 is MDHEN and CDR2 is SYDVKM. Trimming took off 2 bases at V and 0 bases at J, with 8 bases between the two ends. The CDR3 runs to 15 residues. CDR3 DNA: TGTGCCAGCAGTTTAGGAGGGGATAGCAATCAGCCCCAGCATTTT. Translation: CASSLGGDSNQPQHF.

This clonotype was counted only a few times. CDR3 DNA: TGCAGCGCTCCGGACGGGAACTATGGCTACACCTTC. Amino acids: CSAPDGNYGYTF. The rearrangement links TRBV29-1 to TRBJ1-2; D is ambiguous. Germline assignment: CDR1 SQVTM and CDR2 ANQGSEA. The CDR3 spans 12 residues. Trimming took 7 bases from V and 2 from J, leaving 11 bases between them. Variable domain in full (rest from reference TRBV29-1 and TRBJ1-2): SAVISQKPSRDICQRGTSLTIQCQVDSQVTMMFWYRQQPGQSLTLIATANQGSEATYESGFVIDKFPISRPNLTFSTLTVSNMSPEDSSIYLCSAPDGNYGYTFGSGTRLTVV.

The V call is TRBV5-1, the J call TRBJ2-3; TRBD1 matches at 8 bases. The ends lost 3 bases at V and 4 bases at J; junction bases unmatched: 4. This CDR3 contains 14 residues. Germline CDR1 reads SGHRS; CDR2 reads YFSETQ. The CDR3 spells CASSWTGSADTQYF. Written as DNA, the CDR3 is TGCGCCAGCAGCTGGACAGGGTCGGCAGATACGCAGTATTTT.

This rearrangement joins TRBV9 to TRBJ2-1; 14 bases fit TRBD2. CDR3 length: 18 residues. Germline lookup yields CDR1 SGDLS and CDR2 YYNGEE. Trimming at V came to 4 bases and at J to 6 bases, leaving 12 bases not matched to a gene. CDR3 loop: CASSPLRGLAGDFNEQFF. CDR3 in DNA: TGTGCCAGCAGCCCCCTCCGGGGACTAGCGGGAGACTTCAATGAGCAGTTCTTC.

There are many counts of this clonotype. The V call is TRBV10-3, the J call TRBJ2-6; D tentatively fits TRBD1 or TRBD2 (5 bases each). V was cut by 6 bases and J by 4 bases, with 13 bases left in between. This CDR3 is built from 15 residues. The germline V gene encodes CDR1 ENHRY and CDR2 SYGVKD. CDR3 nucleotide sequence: TGTGCCATCAGCGATGGGGGTCACGGGGCCAACGTCCTGACTTTC. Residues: CAISDGGHGANVLTF.

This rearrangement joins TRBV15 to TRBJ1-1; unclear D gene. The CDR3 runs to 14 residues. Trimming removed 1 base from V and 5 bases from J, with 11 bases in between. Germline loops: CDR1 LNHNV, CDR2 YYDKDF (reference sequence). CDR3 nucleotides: TGTGCCACCAGCAGAGTGGGTGGAGGGACTGAAGCTTTCTTT. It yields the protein CATSRVGGGTEAFF.

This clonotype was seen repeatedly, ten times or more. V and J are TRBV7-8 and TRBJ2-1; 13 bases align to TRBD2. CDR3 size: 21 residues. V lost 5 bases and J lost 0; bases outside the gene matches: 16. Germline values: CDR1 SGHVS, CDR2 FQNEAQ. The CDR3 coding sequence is TGTGCCAGCAGCCCGACCTCTGTGGGACTAGCGGGGCTGAGCTCCTACAATGAGCAGTTCTTC. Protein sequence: CASSPTSVGLAGLSSYNEQFF.

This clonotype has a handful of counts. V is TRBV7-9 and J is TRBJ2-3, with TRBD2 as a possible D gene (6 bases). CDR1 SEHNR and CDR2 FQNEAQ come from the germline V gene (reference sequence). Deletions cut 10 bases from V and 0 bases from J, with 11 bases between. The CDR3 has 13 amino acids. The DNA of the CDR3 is TGTGCCACAGCGAGCGGGAGCACAGATACGCAGTATTTT. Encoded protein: CATASGSTDTQYF. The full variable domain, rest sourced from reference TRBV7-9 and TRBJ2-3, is DTGVSQNPRHKITKRGQNVTFRCDPISEHNRLYWYRQTLGQGPEFLTYFQNEAQLEKSRLLSDRFSAERPKGSFSTLEIQRTEQGDSAMYLCATASGSTDTQYFGPGTRLTVL.

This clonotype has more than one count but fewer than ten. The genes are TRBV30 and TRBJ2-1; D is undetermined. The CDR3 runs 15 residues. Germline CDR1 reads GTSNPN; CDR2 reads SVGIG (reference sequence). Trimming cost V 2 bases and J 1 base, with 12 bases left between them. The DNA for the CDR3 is TGTGCCTGGAGTCCGCCTTATGGGTCCTACAATGAGCAGTTCTTC. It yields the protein CAWSPPYGSYNEQFF.

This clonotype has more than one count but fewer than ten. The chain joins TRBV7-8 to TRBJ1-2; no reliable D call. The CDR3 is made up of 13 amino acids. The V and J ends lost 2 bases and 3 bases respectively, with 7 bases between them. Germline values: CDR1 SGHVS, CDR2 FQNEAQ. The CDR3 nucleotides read TGTGCCAGCAGCTTATCTGGGGACTATGGCTACACCTTC. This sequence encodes CASSLSGDYGYTF.

The CDR3 bases are TGTGCCAGCTCTTTCCGCACTAGCGGGAGCACAGATACGCAGTATTTT. This sequence encodes CASSFRTSGSTDTQYF. The V gene is TRBV27, the J gene TRBJ2-3; 9 nucleotides line up with TRBD2. V was pared by 8 bases and J by 0 bases, with 9 bases of the junction left unmatched. Germline V gene data show CDR1 as MNHEY and CDR2 as SMNVEV (reference sequence). This CDR3 region has 16 residues.

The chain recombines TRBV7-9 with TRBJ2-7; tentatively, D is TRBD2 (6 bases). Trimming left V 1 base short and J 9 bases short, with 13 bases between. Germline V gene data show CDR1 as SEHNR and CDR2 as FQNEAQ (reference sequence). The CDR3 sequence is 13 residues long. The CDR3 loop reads CASSLVGEVMQYF. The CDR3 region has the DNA TGTGCCAGCAGCTTAGTTGGGGAGGTAATGCAGTACTTC.

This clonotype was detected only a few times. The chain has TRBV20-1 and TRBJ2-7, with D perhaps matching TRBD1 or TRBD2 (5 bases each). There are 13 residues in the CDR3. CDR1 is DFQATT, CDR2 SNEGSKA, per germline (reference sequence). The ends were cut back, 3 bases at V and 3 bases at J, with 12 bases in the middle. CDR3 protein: CSASNGGNYEQYF. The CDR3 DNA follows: TGCAGTGCTAGTAATGGGGGAAACTACGAGCAGTACTTC.

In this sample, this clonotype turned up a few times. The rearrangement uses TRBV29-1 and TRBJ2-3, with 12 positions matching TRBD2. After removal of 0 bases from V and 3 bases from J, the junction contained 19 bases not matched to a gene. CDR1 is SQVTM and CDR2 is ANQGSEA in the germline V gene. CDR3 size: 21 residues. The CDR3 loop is CSVEDTGASGRAIIRTDTQYF. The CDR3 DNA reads TGCAGCGTTGAAGATACGGGGGCTAGCGGGAGGGCCATAATAAGAACAGATACGCAGTATTTT.

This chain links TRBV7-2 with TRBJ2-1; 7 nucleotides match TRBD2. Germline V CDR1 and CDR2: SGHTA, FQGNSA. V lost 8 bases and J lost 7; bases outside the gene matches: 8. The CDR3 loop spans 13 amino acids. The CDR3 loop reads CASSKSGGNEQFF. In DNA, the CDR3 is TGTGCCAGCTCTAAGTCGGGAGGAAATGAGCAGTTCTTC.

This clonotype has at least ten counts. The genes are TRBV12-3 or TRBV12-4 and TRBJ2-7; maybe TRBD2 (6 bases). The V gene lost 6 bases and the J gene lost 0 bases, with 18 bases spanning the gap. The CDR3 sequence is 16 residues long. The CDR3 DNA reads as TGTGCCAGCAGCCCTGCCGGGGGTCCCAGCTCCTACGAGCAGTACTTC. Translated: CASSPAGGPSSYEQYF.

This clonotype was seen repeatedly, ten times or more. Here the CDR3 reads CATSTDRSSYNEQFF. Here the CDR3 DNA reads TGTGCCACATCAACGGATCGGAGCTCCTACAATGAGCAGTTCTTC. The chain recombines TRBV10-3 with TRBJ2-1; D ambiguous. Germline V CDR1 and CDR2: ENHRY, SYGVKD. The CDR3 sequence is 15 residues long. V was pared by 10 bases and J by 0 bases, with 16 bases between.

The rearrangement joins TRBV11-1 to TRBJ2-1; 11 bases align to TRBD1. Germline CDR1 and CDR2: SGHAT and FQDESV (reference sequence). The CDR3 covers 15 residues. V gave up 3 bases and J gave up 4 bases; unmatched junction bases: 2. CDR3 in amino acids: CASSLDRGRYNEQFF. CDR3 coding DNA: TGTGCCAGCAGCTTGGACAGGGGGCGTTACAATGAGCAGTTCTTC.

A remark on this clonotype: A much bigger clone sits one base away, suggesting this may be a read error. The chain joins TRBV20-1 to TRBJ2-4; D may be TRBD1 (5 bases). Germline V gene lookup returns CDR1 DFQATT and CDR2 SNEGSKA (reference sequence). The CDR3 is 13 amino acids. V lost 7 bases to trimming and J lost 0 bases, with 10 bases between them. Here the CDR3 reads CSEGAVAKNIQYF. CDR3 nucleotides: TGCAGTGAAGGGGCTGTAGCCAAAAACATTCAGTACTTC.

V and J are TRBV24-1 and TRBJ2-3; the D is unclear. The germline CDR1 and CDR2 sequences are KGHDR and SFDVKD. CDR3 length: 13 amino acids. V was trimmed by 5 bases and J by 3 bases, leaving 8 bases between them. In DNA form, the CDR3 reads TGTGCCACCAGTGTACATGGAACAGATACGCAGTATTTT. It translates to CATSVHGTDTQYF.

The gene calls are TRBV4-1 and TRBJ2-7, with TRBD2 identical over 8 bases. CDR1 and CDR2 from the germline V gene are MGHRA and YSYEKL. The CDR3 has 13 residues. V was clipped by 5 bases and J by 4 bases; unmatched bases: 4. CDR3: CASSAGTSYEQYF. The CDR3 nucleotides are TGCGCCAGCAGCGCCGGGACTAGTTACGAGCAGTACTTC.

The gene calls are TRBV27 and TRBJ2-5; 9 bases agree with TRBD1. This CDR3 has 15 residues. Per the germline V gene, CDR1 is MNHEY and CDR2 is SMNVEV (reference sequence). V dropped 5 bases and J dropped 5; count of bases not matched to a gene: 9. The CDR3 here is CASSPDRGIGETQYF. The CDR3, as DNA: TGTGCCAGCAGTCCAGACAGGGGGATCGGCGAGACCCAGTACTTC.

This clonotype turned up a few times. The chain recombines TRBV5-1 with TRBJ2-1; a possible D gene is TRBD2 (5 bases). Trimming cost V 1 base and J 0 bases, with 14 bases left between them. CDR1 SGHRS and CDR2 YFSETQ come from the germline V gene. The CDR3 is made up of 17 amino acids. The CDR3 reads CASSLTSNANSYNEQFF. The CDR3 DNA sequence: TGCGCCAGCAGCTTGACTAGTAACGCTAACTCCTACAATGAGCAGTTCTTC.